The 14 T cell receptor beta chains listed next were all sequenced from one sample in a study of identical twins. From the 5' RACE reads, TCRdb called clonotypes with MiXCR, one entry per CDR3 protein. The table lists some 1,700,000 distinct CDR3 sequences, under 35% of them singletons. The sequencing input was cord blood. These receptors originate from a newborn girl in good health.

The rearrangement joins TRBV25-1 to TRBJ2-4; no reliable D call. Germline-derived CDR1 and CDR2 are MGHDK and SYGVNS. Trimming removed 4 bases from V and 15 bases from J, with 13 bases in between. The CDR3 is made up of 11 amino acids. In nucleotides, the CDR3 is TGTGCCAGCAGTGGGGCATTCGGGCGGTACTTC. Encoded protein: CASSGAFGRYF.

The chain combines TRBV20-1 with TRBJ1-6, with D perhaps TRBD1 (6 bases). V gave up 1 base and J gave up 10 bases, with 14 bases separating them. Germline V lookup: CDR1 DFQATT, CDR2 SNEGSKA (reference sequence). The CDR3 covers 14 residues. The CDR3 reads CSARVGALRSPLHF. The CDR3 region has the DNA TGCAGTGCTAGAGTGGGGGCGCTGAGGTCACCCCTCCACTTT.

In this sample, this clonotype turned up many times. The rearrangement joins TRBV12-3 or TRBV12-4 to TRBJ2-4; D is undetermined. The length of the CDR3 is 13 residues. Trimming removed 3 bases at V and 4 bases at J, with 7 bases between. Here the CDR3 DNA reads TGTGCCAGCAGTTTTGGGCAAAAAAACATTCAGTACTTC. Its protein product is CASSFGQKNIQYF.

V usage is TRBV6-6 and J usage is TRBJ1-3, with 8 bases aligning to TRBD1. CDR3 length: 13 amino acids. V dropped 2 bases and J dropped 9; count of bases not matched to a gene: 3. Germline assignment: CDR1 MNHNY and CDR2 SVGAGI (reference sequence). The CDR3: CASSYGQGATIYF. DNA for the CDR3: TGTGCCAGCAGTTACGGGCAGGGGGCCACCATATATTTT.

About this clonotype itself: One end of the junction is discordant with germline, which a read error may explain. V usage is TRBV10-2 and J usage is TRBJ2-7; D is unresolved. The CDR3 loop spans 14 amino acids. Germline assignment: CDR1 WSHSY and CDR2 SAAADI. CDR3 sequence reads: CTSSGGHLRYEQYF. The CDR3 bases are TGCACCAGCAGTGGTGGCCACCTAAGGTACGAGCAGTACTTC.

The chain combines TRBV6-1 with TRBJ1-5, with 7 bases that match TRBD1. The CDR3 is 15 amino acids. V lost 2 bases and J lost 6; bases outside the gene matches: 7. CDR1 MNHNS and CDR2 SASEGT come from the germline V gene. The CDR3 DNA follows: TGTGCCAGCAGTGAATCAGGACAGGCGGGTCAGCCCCAGCATTTT. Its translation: CASSESGQAGQPQHF.

This CDR3 is CSARGILAGVKFF. The CDR3 DNA reads TGCAGTGCTAGAGGAATACTAGCGGGAGTTAAGTTCTTC. The rearrangement joins TRBV20-1 to TRBJ2-1, with 11 nucleotides matching TRBD2. Germline CDR1 and CDR2: DFQATT and SNEGSKA (reference sequence). The length of the CDR3 is 13 residues. The V and J ends lost 1 base and 14 bases, in that order; junction bases with no gene match: 7.

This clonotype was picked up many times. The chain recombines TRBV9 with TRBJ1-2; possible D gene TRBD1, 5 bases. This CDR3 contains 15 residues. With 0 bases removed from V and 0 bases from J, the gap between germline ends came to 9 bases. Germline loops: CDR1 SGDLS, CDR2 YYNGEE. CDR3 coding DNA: TGTGCCAGCAGCGTAGACCCAGGGACTAACTATGGCTACACCTTC. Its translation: CASSVDPGTNYGYTF.

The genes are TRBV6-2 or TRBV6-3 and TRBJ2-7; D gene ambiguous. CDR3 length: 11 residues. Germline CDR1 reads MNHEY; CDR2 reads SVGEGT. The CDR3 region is CANSYAYEQYF. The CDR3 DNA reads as TGTGCTAACAGTTACGCCTACGAGCAGTACTTC.

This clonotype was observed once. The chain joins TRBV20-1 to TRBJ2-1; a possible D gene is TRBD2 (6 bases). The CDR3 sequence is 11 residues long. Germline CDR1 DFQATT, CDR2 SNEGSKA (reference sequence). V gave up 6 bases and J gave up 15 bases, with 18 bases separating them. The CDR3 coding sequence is TGCAGTGCCCCCTACCGGGACTCCGCGTTCTTC. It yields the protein CSAPYRDSAFF.

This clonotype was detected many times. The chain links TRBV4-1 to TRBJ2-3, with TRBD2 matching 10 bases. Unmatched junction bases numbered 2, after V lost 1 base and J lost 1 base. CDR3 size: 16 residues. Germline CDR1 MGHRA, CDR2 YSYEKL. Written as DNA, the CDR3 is TGCGCCAGCAGCCAAGTCACTAGCGGGGGCACAGATACGCAGTATTTT. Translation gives CASSQVTSGGTDTQYF.

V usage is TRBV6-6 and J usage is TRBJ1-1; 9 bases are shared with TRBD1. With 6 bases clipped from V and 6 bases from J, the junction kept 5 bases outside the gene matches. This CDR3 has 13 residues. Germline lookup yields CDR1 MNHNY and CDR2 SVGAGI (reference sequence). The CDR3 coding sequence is TGTGCCAGCAGCGGGGGACAGGGTTCTGAAGCTTTCTTT. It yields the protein CASSGGQGSEAFF.

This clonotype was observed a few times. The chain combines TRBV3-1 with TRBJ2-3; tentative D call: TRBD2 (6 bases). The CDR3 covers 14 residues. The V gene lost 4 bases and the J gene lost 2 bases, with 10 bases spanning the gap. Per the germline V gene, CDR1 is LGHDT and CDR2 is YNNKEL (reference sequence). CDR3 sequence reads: CASSPREVTDTQYF. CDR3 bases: TGTGCCAGCAGCCCGCGGGAAGTCACAGATACGCAGTATTTT.

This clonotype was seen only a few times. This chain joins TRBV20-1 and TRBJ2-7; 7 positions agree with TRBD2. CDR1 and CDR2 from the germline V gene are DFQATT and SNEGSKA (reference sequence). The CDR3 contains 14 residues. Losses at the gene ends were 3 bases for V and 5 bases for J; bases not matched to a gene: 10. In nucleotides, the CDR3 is TGCAGTGCTAGGGCGACGGGGAGGGCAGACGAGCAGTACTTC. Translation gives CSARATGRADEQYF.